What follows is one TCR beta chain and its context. The data stem from a study of OX40 agonist ivuxolimab in advanced cancers. Study-wide background: One hepatocellular carcinoma and two cutaneous melanoma patients partially responded.

Assay: immunoSEQ multiplex PCR; the TCRdb copy retains only in-frame clones and omits some. The sample yields about 49,000 clones, around 84% seen once. Germline V lookup: CDR1 SGHKS, CDR2 YYEKEE (reference sequence). V was shortened by 3 bases and J by 0 bases, with 14 bases between the two germline ends. The CDR3 loop spans 16 amino acids. V usage is TRBV5-5 and J usage is TRBJ2-3, with unresolved D. This sequence originates from an adult with an advanced solid tumor such as melanoma, head and neck, liver or kidney cancer. The source material was CD4+ or CD8+ T cells sorted from blood, sampled in a trial of the OX40 agonist ivuxolimab. CDR3 nucleotide sequence: TGTGCCAGCAGCTCGTATACAGTAACTAGCACAGATACGCAGTATTTT. Protein product: CASSSYTVTSTDTQYF. The full variable domain, rest sourced from reference TRBV5-5 and TRBJ2-3, is DAGVTQSPTHLIKTRGQQVTLRCSPISGHKSVSWYQQVLGQGPQFIFQYYEKEERGRGNFPDRFSARQFPNYSSELNVNALLLGDSALYLCASSSYTVTSTDTQYFGPGTRLTVL.